Following are 2 T cell receptor beta chains from one sample sequenced in a study of memory CD4+ T cells and cytomegalovirus serostatus. The sort gate was single viable CD3+CD4+CD8-CD45RO+ cells for memory CD4+ T cells. The repertoire was sequenced with immunoSEQ multiplex PCR; TCRdb's copy has only in-frame clones and lacks some. The sample comprises around 44,000 clones, about three quarters of which are singletons, and under 0.7% rests with the top ten. The sequenced sample was memory CD4+ T cells from blood. Receptor source: an adult in good health and CMV-seronegative.

This clone was recorded only once. The CDR3 DNA reads as TGTGCCAGTAGTGAAACAGGGGTAGGGGATGAAAAACTGTTTTTT. Translation: CASSETGVGDEKLFF. The gene calls are TRBV19 and TRBJ1-4, with 7 positions matching TRBD1. CDR1 and CDR2 (germline): LNHDA, SQIVND (reference sequence). This CDR3 is built from 15 residues. Trimming took 5 bases from V and 6 from J; bases not matched to a gene: 9.

The chain carries TRBV6-1 and TRBJ1-1; D is ambiguous. This CDR3 is 11 amino acids long. V was trimmed by 2 bases and J by 7 bases, leaving 5 bases between them. CDR1 MNHNS and CDR2 SASEGT come from the germline V gene. Here the CDR3 DNA reads TGTGCCAGCAGTGAATACGGTGAAGCTTTCTTT. Translation: CASSEYGEAFF.